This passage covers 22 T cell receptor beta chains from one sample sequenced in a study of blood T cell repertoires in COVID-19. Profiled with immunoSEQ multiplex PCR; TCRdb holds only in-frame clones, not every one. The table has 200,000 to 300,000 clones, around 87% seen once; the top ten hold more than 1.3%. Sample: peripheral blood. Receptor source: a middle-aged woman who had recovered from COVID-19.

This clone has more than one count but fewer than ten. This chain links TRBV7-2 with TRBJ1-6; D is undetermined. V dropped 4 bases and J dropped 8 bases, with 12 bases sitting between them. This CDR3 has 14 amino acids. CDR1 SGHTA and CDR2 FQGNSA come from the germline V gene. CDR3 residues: CASSSRWRYSPLHF. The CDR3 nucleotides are TGTGCCAGCAGCTCCCGGTGGAGGTATTCACCCCTCCACTTT. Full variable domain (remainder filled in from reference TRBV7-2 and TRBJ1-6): GAGVSQSPSNKVTEKGKDVELRCDPISGHTALYWYRQSLGQGLEFLIYFQGNSAPDKSGLPSDRFSAERTGGSVSTLTIQRTQQEDSAVYLCASSSRWRYSPLHFGNGTRLTVT.

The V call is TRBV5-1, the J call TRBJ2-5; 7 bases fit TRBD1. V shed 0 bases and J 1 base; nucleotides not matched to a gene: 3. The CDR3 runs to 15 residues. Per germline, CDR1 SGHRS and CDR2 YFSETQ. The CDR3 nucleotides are TGCGCCAGCAGCTTGGGACAGGGACCCCAAGAGACCCAGTACTTC. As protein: CASSLGQGPQETQYF.

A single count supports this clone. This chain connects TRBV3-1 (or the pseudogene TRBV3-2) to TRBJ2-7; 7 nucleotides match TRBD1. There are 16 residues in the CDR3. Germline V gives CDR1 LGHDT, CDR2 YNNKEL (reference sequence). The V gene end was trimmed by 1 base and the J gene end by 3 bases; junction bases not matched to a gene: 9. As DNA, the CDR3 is TGTGCCAGCAGCCAAGTTAAAGGCAGGGGGAACTACGAGCAGTACTTC. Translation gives CASSQVKGRGNYEQYF.

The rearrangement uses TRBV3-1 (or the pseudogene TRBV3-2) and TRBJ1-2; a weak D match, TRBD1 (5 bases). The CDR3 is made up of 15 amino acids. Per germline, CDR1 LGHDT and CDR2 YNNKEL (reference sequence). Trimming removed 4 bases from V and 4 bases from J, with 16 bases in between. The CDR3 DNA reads TGTGCCAGCAGCCCAAGCGGGGGGATGGCCTATGGCTACACCTTC. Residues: CASSPSGGMAYGYTF.

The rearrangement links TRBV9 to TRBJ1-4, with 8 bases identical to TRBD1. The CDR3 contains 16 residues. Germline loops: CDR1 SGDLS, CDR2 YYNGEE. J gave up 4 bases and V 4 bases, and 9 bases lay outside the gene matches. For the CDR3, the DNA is TGTGCCAGCAGCCCTCGGGGACAGGCAATTAATGAAAAACTGTTTTTT. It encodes CASSPRGQAINEKLFF.

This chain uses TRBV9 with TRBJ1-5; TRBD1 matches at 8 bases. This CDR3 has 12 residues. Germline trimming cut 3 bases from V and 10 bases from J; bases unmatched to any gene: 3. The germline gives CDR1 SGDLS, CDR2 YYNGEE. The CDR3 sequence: CASSEGTGPQHF. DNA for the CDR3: TGTGCCAGCAGCGAGGGGACAGGACCCCAGCATTTT.

The CDR3 coding sequence is TGCGCCAGCAGCCACCCCCGGGACAGGGGCGCAGATACGCAGTATTTT. Translated, it gives CASSHPRDRGADTQYF. The chain joins TRBV4-1 to TRBJ2-3; TRBD1 agrees at 10 bases. Germline CDR1 is MGHRA and CDR2 is YSYEKL. V trimming: 3 bases; J trimming: 4 bases; junction bases outside the gene matches: 7. There are 16 residues in the CDR3.

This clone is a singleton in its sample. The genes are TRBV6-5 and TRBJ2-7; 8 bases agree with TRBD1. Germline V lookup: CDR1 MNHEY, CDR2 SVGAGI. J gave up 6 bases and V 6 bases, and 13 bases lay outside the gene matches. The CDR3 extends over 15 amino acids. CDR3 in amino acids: CASRSARGQAGEQYF. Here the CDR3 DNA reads TGTGCCAGCAGGTCCGCCAGGGGGCAGGCGGGCGAGCAGTACTTC.

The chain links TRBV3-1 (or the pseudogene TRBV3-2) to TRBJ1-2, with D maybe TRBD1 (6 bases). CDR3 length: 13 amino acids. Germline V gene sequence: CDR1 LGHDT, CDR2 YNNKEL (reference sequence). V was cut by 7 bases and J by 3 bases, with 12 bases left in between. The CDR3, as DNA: TGTGCCAGCACCTCAAACAGGGACTATGGCTACACCTTC. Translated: CASTSNRDYGYTF.

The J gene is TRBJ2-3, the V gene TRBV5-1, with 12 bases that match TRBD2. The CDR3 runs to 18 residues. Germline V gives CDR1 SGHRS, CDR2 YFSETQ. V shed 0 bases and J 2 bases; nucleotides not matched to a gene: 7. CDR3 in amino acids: CASSLGPWTSGNTDTQYF. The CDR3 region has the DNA TGCGCCAGCAGCTTGGGCCCCTGGACTAGCGGGAACACAGATACGCAGTATTTT.

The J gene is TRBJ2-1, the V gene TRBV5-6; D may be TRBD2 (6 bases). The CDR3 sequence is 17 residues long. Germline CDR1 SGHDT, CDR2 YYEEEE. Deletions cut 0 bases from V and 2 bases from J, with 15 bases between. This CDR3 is CASSLVEGRLTYNEQFF. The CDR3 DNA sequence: TGTGCCAGCAGCTTGGTGGAGGGAAGGTTAACCTACAATGAGCAGTTCTTC.

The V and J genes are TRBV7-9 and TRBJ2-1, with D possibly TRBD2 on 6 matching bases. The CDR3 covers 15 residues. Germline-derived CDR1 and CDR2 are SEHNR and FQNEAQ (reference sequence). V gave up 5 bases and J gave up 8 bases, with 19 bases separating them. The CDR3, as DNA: TGTGCCAGCAGCCCTAACGGAGGGATTTGGGATGAGCAGTTCTTC. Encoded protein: CASSPNGGIWDEQFF.

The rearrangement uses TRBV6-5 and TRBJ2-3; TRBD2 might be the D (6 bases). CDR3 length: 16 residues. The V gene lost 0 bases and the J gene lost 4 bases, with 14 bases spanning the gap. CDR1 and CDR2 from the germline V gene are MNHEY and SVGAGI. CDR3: CASSYSLGREADTQYF. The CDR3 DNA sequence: TGTGCCAGCAGTTACTCGTTGGGCAGGGAGGCAGATACGCAGTATTTT.

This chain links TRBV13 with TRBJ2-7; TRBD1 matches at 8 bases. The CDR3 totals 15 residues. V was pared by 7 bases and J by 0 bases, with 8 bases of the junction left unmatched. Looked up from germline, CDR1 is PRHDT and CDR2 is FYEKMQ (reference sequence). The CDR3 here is CASTRQGPFSYEQYF. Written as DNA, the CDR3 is TGTGCCAGCACGCGACAGGGGCCATTCTCCTACGAGCAGTACTTC.

The CDR3 DNA reads TGTGCCAGCAGCGACCCAGCGGGGGGCCACAGTGAGCAGTTCTTC. Protein: CASSDPAGGHSEQFF. This chain links TRBV5-4 with TRBJ2-1, with 9 bases lining up with TRBD2. V lost 4 bases and J lost 9; bases outside the gene matches: 11. Per the germline V gene, CDR1 is SGHNT and CDR2 is YYREEE (reference sequence). The length of the CDR3 is 15 residues.

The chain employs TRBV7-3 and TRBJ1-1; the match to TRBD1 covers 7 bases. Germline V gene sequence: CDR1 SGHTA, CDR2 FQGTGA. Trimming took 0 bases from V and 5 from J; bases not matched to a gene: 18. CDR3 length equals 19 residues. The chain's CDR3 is CASSLTAAGGPWRETEAFF. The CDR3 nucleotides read TGTGCCAGCAGCTTAACGGCAGCAGGGGGGCCCTGGAGAGAGACTGAAGCTTTCTTT.

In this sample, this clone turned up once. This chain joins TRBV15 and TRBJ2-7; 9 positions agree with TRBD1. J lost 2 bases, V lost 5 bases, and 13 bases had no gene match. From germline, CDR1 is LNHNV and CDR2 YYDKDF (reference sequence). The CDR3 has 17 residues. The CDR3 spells CATSRLPGQGRPYEQYF. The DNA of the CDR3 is TGTGCCACCAGCCGATTACCGGGACAGGGAAGGCCCTACGAGCAGTACTTC. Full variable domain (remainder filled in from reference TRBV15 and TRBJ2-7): DAMVIQNPRYQVTQFGKPVTLSCSQTLNHNVMYWYQQKSSQAPKLLFHYYDKDFNNEADTPDNFQSRRPNTSFCFLDIRSPGLGDTAMYLCATSRLPGQGRPYEQYFGPGTRLTVT.

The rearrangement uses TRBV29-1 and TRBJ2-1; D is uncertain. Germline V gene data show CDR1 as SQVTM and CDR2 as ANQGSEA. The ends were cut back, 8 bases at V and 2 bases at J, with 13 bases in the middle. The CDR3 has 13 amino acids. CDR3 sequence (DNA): TGCAGCACCGCTGCTGACACCTACAATGAGCAGTTCTTC. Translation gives CSTAADTYNEQFF.

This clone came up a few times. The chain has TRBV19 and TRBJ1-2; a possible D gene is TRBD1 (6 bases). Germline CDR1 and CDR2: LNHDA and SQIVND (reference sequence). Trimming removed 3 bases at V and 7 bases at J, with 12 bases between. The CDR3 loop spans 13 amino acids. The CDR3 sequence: CASSINRASGYTF. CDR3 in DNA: TGTGCCAGTAGTATCAACAGGGCCAGTGGCTACACCTTC.

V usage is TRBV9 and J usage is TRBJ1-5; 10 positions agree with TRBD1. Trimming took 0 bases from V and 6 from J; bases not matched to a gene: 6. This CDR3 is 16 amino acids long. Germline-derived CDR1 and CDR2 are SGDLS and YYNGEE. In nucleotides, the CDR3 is TGTGCCAGCAGCGTAGGAGGGACAGGGGTGCGTCAGCCCCAGCATTTT. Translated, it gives CASSVGGTGVRQPQHF.

The DNA of the CDR3 is TGTGCCAGCAGCGGACGACTAGGGTCCTACGAGCAGTACTTC. As protein: CASSGRLGSYEQYF. J is TRBJ2-7 and V is TRBV7-9, with a possible D match to TRBD2 (6 bases). Germline V gives CDR1 SEHNR, CDR2 FQNEAQ (reference sequence). This CDR3 contains 14 residues. V was shortened by 5 bases and J by 1 base, with 12 bases between the two germline ends.

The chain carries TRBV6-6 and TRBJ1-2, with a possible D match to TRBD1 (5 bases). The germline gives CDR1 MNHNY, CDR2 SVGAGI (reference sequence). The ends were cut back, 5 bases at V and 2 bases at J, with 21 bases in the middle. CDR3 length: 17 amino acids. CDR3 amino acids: CASSPTSQGLKNYGYTF. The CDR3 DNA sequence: TGTGCCAGCAGTCCAACTTCTCAGGGTTTAAAGAACTATGGCTACACCTTC.